One sample yielded the 7 T cell receptor beta chains listed below, sequenced in a study of immune cell composition in non-small cell lung cancer. Sequencing used immunoSEQ multiplex PCR; TCRdb keeps in-frame clones, though not all of them. The sample lists fewer than 4,000 clones, roughly 82% seen once, with about 7.8% in the top ten. The sequenced material came from lung tumor tissue. These receptors all stem from a human donor with non-small cell lung cancer.

The chain links TRBV6-6 to TRBJ2-7; D is unclear. The germline V gene encodes CDR1 MNHNY and CDR2 SVGAGI (reference sequence). The CDR3 totals 11 residues. The V end lost 6 bases, the J end lost 2 bases, and 5 bases lay between the germline ends. For the CDR3, the DNA is TGTGCCAGCAGCCCCGCCTACGAGCAGTACTTC. Translated, it gives CASSPAYEQYF.

The V call is TRBV13, the J call TRBJ2-5; 7 bases align to TRBD1. The trim removed 5 bases at V and 4 bases at J, leaving 4 bases unmatched. This CDR3 is built from 13 residues. Germline assignment: CDR1 PRHDT and CDR2 FYEKMQ (reference sequence). Written as DNA, the CDR3 is TGTGCCAGCAGCAGAGGACAGGTAGAGACCCAGTACTTC. Residues: CASSRGQVETQYF.

The chain is built from TRBV6-1 and TRBJ1-5; D is possibly TRBD1 (6 bases). The ends were cut back, 2 bases at V and 0 bases at J, with 14 bases in the middle. The germline CDR1 and CDR2 sequences are MNHNS and SASEGT. The CDR3 is 17 residues long. The CDR3 bases are TGTGCCAGCAGTGAATTTTGGCCAGGGGATAGCAATCAGCCCCAGCATTTT. It encodes CASSEFWPGDSNQPQHF.

V is TRBV19 and J is TRBJ1-5; D is uncertain. The CDR3 loop spans 13 amino acids. The V end was cut by 6 bases, the J end by 0 bases, with 6 bases between. Germline V gene data show CDR1 as LNHDA and CDR2 as SQIVND (reference sequence). The CDR3 DNA reads as TGTGCCAGTAGCTCAGATAGCAATCAGCCCCAGCATTTT. Protein sequence: CASSSDSNQPQHF.

CDR3 coding DNA: TGCAGCGTTGAAGATAGGACTAGCGGCGGATCCTACAATGAGCAGTTCTTC. Translated: CSVEDRTSGGSYNEQFF. The gene calls are TRBV29-1 and TRBJ2-1; 10 positions agree with TRBD2. This CDR3 spans 17 amino acids. The trim removed 0 bases at V and 1 base at J, leaving 6 bases unmatched. Germline assignment: CDR1 SQVTM and CDR2 ANQGSEA.

The J gene is TRBJ1-2, the V gene TRBV6-5; possibly TRBD1 for D (6 bases). Trimming removed 5 bases from V and 6 bases from J, with 19 bases in between. Germline loops: CDR1 MNHEY, CDR2 SVGAGI. This CDR3 region has 15 residues. The CDR3 nucleotides read TGTGCCAGCAGTCCCGTCTTGGGACAATGGAATGGCTACACCTTC. Protein sequence: CASSPVLGQWNGYTF.

CDR3 sequence (DNA): TGTGCCACCGAGGGTATCACAGATACGCAGTATTTT. It translates to CATEGITDTQYF. The genes are TRBV2 and TRBJ2-3; tentative D call: TRBD2 (5 bases). V dropped 10 bases and J dropped 2 bases, with 10 bases sitting between them. The CDR3 covers 12 residues. In germline, CDR1 is SNHLY, CDR2 FYNNEI.